The sequence of this TCR beta chain was determined in a study of shared clonotypes between healthy human individuals. Germline V gene sequence: CDR1 SGHRS, CDR2 YFSETQ. With 4 bases clipped from V and 3 bases from J, the junction kept 4 bases outside the gene matches. The CDR3 contains 14 residues. Data came from immunoSEQ multiplex PCR; TCRdb stores just in-frame clones and leaves some out. The table lists under 2,500,000 clones, nearly 97% of them singletons. The sequence was collected from a man younger than 35 in good health. The chain carries TRBV5-1 and TRBJ1-3; 7 bases match TRBD1. The specimen was naive CD4+ T cells sorted from blood. As to subset: CD45RA+ positively selected. CDR3 in amino acids: CASSIGTDGNTIYF. The CDR3 DNA is TGCGCCAGCAGCATCGGGACAGATGGAAACACCATATATTTT.